Below, 6 T cell receptor beta chains from the same sample are listed, as sequenced in a study of tumor-infiltrating lymphocytes in primary liver carcinoma. The input was 450 to 500 ng total RNA; TCR beta cDNA was made from it with a constant-region primer. Libraries covering TCR beta were generated through three nested multiplex PCR rounds (using a slightly modified ARM-PCR). Both of the initial two PCR rounds ran for around 9 cycles and employed TRBV1-TRBV30 forward primers alongside a C-beta reverse primer. TCRdb itself ran the multiplex PCR reads through MiXCR, one entry per CDR3 protein. The sample holds roughly 330,000 distinct CDR3 sequences, almost 65% seen once. For blood RNA, unsorted whole blood served as the source, and germline DNA was extracted too. The sequenced sample was peripheral blood. Receptors originate from a middle-aged man with primary liver carcinoma and hepatitis B virus infection.

In the case of this clonotype: Germline is not matched at one junction end, which may reflect a read error. This chain connects TRBV10-3 to TRBJ2-5, with D unresolved. The CDR3 spans 15 residues. Germline values: CDR1 ENHRY, CDR2 SYGVKD. CDR3 bases: TGTGCCATCAACCCTTCGGGCTGTGGTCAAGAGTCCCAGTACTTC. This gives the protein CAINPSGCGQESQYF.

Ten or more counts support this clonotype. The rearrangement uses TRBV6-5 and TRBJ1-5, with D possibly TRBD1 on 5 matching bases. V lost 6 bases, J lost 0 bases, and 12 bases lay in between. This CDR3 spans 15 amino acids. The germline V gene encodes CDR1 MNHEY and CDR2 SVGAGI. CDR3 in DNA: TGTGCCAGCAGCCGGGGACGGGATAGCAATCAGCCCCAGCATTTT. Protein: CASSRGRDSNQPQHF.

This clonotype is medium-sized (0.01 to 0.1%) within its sample. The chain recombines TRBV11-2 with TRBJ2-6; D gene unclear. Trimming pared 4 bases from V and 0 bases from J, leaving 7 bases between. Germline CDR1 is SGHAT and CDR2 is FQNNGV. This CDR3 contains 15 residues. CDR3: CASSYEISGANVLTF. CDR3 DNA: TGTGCCAGCAGCTACGAGATCTCTGGGGCCAACGTCCTGACTTTC. Drawing the rest from reference TRBV11-2 and TRBJ2-6, the complete variable domain is EAGVAQSPRYKIIEKRQSVAFWCNPISGHATLYWYQQILGQGPKLLIQFQNNGVVDDSQLPKDRFSAERLKGVDSTLKIQPAKLEDSAVYLCASSYEISGANVLTFGAGSRLTVL.

Turning to this clonotype: The junction departs from the called germline gene at one end, perhaps through a read error. V is TRBV4-2 and J is TRBJ2-1; 12 bases fit TRBD2. This CDR3 is 17 amino acids long. Germline CDR1 reads LGHNA; CDR2 reads YNFKEQ. The DNA of the CDR3 is TGTGCCATCAGCCAAGACCTAGCGGGAGGGCCACGCAATGAGCAGTTCTTC. The encoded protein is CAISQDLAGGPRNEQFF.

In nucleotides, the CDR3 is TGTGCCTGGAGTGTATCGGGGGAAGGCTACACCTTC. Translation: CAWSVSGEGYTF. The chain is built from TRBV30 and TRBJ1-2; possible D gene TRBD1, 5 bases. The CDR3 covers 12 residues. The germline CDR1 and CDR2 sequences are GTSNPN and SVGIG (reference sequence). The V and J ends lost 0 bases and 8 bases respectively, with 10 bases between them.

As concerns this clonotype: Germline and junction disagree at one end, which may indicate a read error. The rearrangement links TRBV11-2 to TRBJ2-1; 9 bases fit TRBD1. This CDR3 region has 15 residues. Germline loops: CDR1 SGHAT, CDR2 FQNNGV. CDR3 sequence (DNA): TGCGCCATCAGCTCCAGGACAGGGGCTAAAGATGAGCAGTATTTC. Translation gives CAISSRTGAKDEQYF.